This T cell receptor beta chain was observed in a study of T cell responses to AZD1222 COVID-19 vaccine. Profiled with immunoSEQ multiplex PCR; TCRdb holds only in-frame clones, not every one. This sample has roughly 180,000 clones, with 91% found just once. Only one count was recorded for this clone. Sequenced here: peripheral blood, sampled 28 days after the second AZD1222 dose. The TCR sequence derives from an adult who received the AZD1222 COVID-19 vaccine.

The CDR3 DNA sequence: TGTGCCAGCAGCGCGGGACGAAAGACCTACGAGCAGTACTTC. Its translation: CASSAGRKTYEQYF. The chain is built from TRBV7-2 and TRBJ2-7; TRBD2 might be the D (6 bases). Germline CDR1 reads SGHTA; CDR2 reads FQGNSA. The CDR3 loop spans 14 amino acids. V was cut by 5 bases and J by 2 bases, with 13 bases left in between.